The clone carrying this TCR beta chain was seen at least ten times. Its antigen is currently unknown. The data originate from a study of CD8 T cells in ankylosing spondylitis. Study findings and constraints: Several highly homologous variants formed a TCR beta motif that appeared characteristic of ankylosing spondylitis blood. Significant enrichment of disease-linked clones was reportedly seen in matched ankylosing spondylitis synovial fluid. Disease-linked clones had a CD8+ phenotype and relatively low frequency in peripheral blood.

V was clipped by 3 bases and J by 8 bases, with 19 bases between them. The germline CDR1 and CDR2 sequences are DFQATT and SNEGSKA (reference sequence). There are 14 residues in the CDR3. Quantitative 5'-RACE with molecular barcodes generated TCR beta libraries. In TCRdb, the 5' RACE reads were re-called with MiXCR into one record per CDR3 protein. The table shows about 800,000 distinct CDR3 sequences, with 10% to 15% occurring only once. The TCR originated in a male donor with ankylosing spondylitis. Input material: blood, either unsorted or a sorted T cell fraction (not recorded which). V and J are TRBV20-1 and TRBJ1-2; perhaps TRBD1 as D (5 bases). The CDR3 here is CSASGGAEVWGYTF. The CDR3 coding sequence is TGCAGTGCTAGTGGTGGGGCTGAGGTGTGGGGCTACACCTTC.